This TCR beta chain was identified during a study of tumor-infiltrating lymphocytes in primary liver carcinoma. Germline CDR1 reads MNHNS; CDR2 reads SASEGT. CDR3 length equals 13 residues. A remark on this clonotype: The antigen is undetermined. The junction differs from germline at one of its ends, possibly a read error.

For each extraction, RNA and DNA were obtained together from approximately 20-30 mg of unsorted bulk tissue. Patients' primary liver carcinoma was surgically resected. A constant-region primer primed TCR beta cDNA synthesis from 400 to 550 ng of total RNA. A slightly modified ARM-PCR protocol with three nested multiplex PCR rounds produced these TCR beta libraries. Use of TRBV1-TRBV30 forward primers with a C-beta reverse primer characterized the first two PCR rounds, which lasted around 10 cycles each. In TCRdb, the multiplex PCR reads were re-called with MiXCR into one record per CDR3 protein. Of approximately 190,000 distinct CDR3 sequences in the sample, 70% to 90% were seen once. Study-wide results and limits: Blood trailed tumors significantly in top-250-clone fraction (p = 0.039).

This sequence was found in a man aged 35 to 55 with primary liver carcinoma and hepatitis B virus infection. Input material: tumor tissue from primary liver carcinoma. This chain joins TRBV6-1 and TRBJ1-5; perhaps TRBD1 as D (5 bases). CDR3 bases: TGTGCCAGCAATGTATCAGGGTCTCAGCCCCAGCAATTT. Its protein product is CASNVSGSQPQQF.